One and the same sample provided the 21 T cell receptor beta chains below, sequenced in a study of CD8+CD57+ T cells in acquired aplastic anemia. Before being chosen for sequencing, patients had shown CD8+CD57+ cell expansion by flow cytometry. Genomic DNA, the template, was used for profiling of the TCR beta VDJ and CDR3. TCRdb re-analysed the reads in MiXCR, keeping a single row per CDR3 protein. Of about 41,000 distinct CDR3 sequences listed, roughly 63% are singletons. Sequencing input: sorted CD4+, CD8+, or CD8+CD57+ T cells (not recorded which) from PBMCs. These receptors were collected from a human donor with aplastic anemia.

There are a few counts of this clonotype. V is TRBV29-1 and J is TRBJ2-7; 10 bases are a match to TRBD1. This CDR3 region has 15 residues. Germline loops: CDR1 SQVTM, CDR2 ANQGSEA. Trimming cost V 6 bases and J 2 bases; bases outside gene matches: 10. In DNA, the CDR3 is TGCAGCGTCCAAACCCGGGACAGGGGTACCTACGAGCAGTACTTC. It specifies CSVQTRDRGTYEQYF.

Only a few counts were recorded for this clonotype. One junction end disagrees with the germline gene, perhaps due to a read error. CDR3 residues: CASSLEGTRRRNTGEPFF. The CDR3 coding sequence is TGTGCCAGCAGCTTAGAGGGGACGAGGCGACGCAACACCGGGGAGCCGTTTTTT. The chain links TRBV11-2 to TRBJ2-2; D possibly uses TRBD1 or TRBD2 (5 bases each). Per the germline V gene, CDR1 is SGHAT and CDR2 is FQNNGV. There are 18 residues in the CDR3. Looking up the rest from reference TRBV11-2 and TRBJ2-2 gives the full variable domain: EAGVAQSPRYKIIEKRQSVAFWCNPISGHATLYWYQQILGQGPKLLIQFQNNGVVDDSQLPKDRFSAERLKGVDSTLKIQPAKLEDSAVYLCASSLEGTRRRNTGEPFFGEGSRLTVL.

This clonotype was counted between two and nine times. The V and J genes are TRBV7-2 and TRBJ2-7, with 7 bases that match TRBD1. The germline gives CDR1 SGHTA, CDR2 FQGNSA. The trim removed 4 bases at V and 5 bases at J, leaving 5 bases unmatched. The CDR3 runs 13 residues. Here the CDR3 reads CASSSGQFDEQYF. CDR3 sequence (DNA): TGTGCCAGCAGCTCGGGACAGTTCGACGAGCAGTACTTC.

The chain links TRBV19 to TRBJ1-4, with D uncertain. Trimming removed 6 bases at V and 8 bases at J, with 10 bases between. This CDR3 region has 12 residues. Germline CDR1 and CDR2: LNHDA and SQIVND (reference sequence). The CDR3 bases are TGTGCCAGTAGGGTCATCGGGGAAAAACTGTTTTTT. It yields the protein CASRVIGEKLFF.

This clonotype was recorded only once. Germline and junction disagree at one end, which may indicate a read error. This chain connects TRBV15 to TRBJ2-7; no clear D. The CDR3 covers 12 residues. The germline gives CDR1 LNHNV, CDR2 YYDKDF (reference sequence). The CDR3 sequence is CATGRPREEQCF. The CDR3 DNA reads TGTGCCACCGGCAGGCCAAGGGAAGAGCAGTGCTTC.

In this sample, this clonotype turned up a few times. This chain links TRBV15 with TRBJ1-3; D not certain. Trimming stripped 4 bases from V and 0 bases from J, with 7 bases between. The CDR3 covers 14 residues. The germline V gene has CDR1 LNHNV and CDR2 YYDKDF (reference sequence). The CDR3 sequence: CATSTDNSGNTIYF. The CDR3 DNA reads as TGTGCCACCAGCACCGACAACTCTGGAAACACCATATATTTT.

This chain joins TRBV11-1 and TRBJ2-3; possibly TRBD1 or TRBD2 for D (5 bases each). The CDR3 runs 16 residues. Germline values: CDR1 SGHAT, CDR2 FQDESV (reference sequence). The germline V and J ends were trimmed by 5 bases and 1 base, with 16 bases remaining between them. As DNA, the CDR3 is TGTGCCAGCAGCCGCCTGACTGGGGGAGGCACAGATACGCAGTATTTT. Amino acid sequence: CASSRLTGGGTDTQYF. Full variable domain (outside the CDR3, taken from reference TRBV11-1 and TRBJ2-3): EAEVAQSPRYKITEKSQAVAFWCDPISGHATLYWYRQILGQGPELLVQFQDESVVDDSQLPKDRFSAERLKGVDSTLKIQPAELGDSAMYLCASSRLTGGGTDTQYFGPGTRLTVL.

The genes are TRBV25-1 and TRBJ2-5; possible D gene TRBD1, 6 bases. The CDR3 spans 15 residues. Looked up from germline, CDR1 is MGHDK and CDR2 is SYGVNS. V lost 6 bases and J lost 4, with 18 bases in between. CDR3 DNA: TGTGCCAGCAGCTTAGCGAGCACAGGGAGAGAGACCCAGTACTTC. As protein: CASSLASTGRETQYF.

The chain has TRBV9 and TRBJ2-7; D is perhaps TRBD2 (5 bases). Germline CDR1 SGDLS, CDR2 YYNGEE. The CDR3 consists of 12 residues. The germline V and J ends were trimmed by 4 bases and 4 bases, with 9 bases remaining between them. The CDR3 region is CASSMGGYEQYF. The CDR3 bases are TGTGCCAGCAGCATGGGCGGGTACGAGCAGTACTTC. The variable domain in full, with the rest retrieved from reference TRBV9 and TRBJ2-7, is DSGVTQTPKHLITATGQRVTLRCSPRSGDLSVYWYQQSLDQGLQFLIQYYNGEERAKGNILERFSAQQFPDLHSELNLSSLELGDSALYFCASSMGGYEQYFGPGTRLTVT.

V gene TRBV12-5 combines with J gene TRBJ2-6; D possibly corresponds to TRBD1 (6 bases). This CDR3 is built from 17 residues. The ends were cut back, 2 bases at V and 0 bases at J, with 11 bases in the middle. Germline lookup yields CDR1 LGHNT and CDR2 FRNRAP. The CDR3, as DNA: TGTGCTAGTGGTTTGAACAGGGCGACCTCTGGGGCCAACGTCCTGACTTTC. Encoded protein: CASGLNRATSGANVLTF.

The V and J genes are TRBV11-2 and TRBJ2-3, with 8 bases lining up with TRBD2. The CDR3 runs to 17 residues. Trimming at V came to 3 bases and at J to 0 bases, leaving 8 bases not matched to a gene. CDR1 and CDR2 from the germline V gene are SGHAT and FQNNGV. The CDR3 DNA sequence: TGTGCCAGCAGCTTGTCCCCTCCTAGCGGGAGCACAGATACGCAGTATTTT. This translates into CASSLSPPSGSTDTQYF.

About this clonotype itself: A much larger clone lies one base from this, so it may be a read error. This chain joins TRBV6-1 and TRBJ2-3; D is ambiguous. The length of the CDR3 is 13 residues. Germline lookup yields CDR1 MNHNS and CDR2 SASEGT. The CDR3 loop is CSSSPGSADTQYF. The CDR3 DNA follows: TGTTCCAGCAGCCCCGGGTCGGCAGATACGCAGTATTTT.

The rearrangement joins TRBV25-1 to TRBJ2-7; 12 bases agree with TRBD1. In germline, CDR1 is MGHDK, CDR2 SYGVNS. This CDR3 region has 17 residues. Trimming took 2 bases from V and 5 from J; bases not matched to a gene: 10. CDR3 protein: CASSEPYPGTGGDEQYF. In DNA, the CDR3 is TGTGCCAGCAGTGAACCCTATCCCGGGACAGGGGGCGACGAGCAGTACTTC.

As to this clonotype: A much larger clone lies one base from this, so it may be a read error. This chain links TRBV5-4 with TRBJ2-1; 10 nucleotides agree with TRBD2. The CDR3 contains 15 residues. J lost 6 bases, V lost 2 bases, and 5 bases had no gene match. Germline CDR1 SGHNT, CDR2 YYREEE (reference sequence). The CDR3 spells CASSFRTSGGNEQFF. In DNA, the CDR3 is TGTGCCAGCAGCTTCCGGACTAGCGGTGGCAATGAGCAGTTCTTC.

The chain has TRBV10-2 and TRBJ1-2; TRBD1 aligns across 12 bases. The CDR3 has 17 residues. Germline loops: CDR1 WSHSY, CDR2 SAAADI. Losses at the gene ends were 8 bases for V and 4 bases for J; bases not matched to a gene: 14. The CDR3 is CASRDGTGGSWAYGYTF. The CDR3, as DNA: TGCGCCAGCCGGGATGGGACAGGGGGCTCTTGGGCCTATGGCTACACCTTC.

This clonotype was seen a few times. The rearrangement joins TRBV7-2 to TRBJ1-1; D perhaps matches TRBD1 (6 bases). The CDR3 has 13 amino acids. Germline assignment: CDR1 SGHTA and CDR2 FQGNSA. The ends were cut back, 5 bases at V and 4 bases at J, with 11 bases in the middle. DNA of the CDR3: TGTGCCAGCAGCCGACAGGAAGGCACTGAAGCTTTCTTT. Residues: CASSRQEGTEAFF.

This clonotype was detected only a few times. Since a much larger clone is just one base distant, this may be a read error. The V call is TRBV5-1, the J call TRBJ2-7; a weak D match, TRBD1 (6 bases). The germline V gene encodes CDR1 SGHRS and CDR2 YFSETQ. This CDR3 is 12 amino acids long. CDR3 nucleotides: TGCGCCAGCAGCAGGGGGATCTACGGGCAGTACTTC. Residues: CASSRGIYGQYF.

The table lists this clonotype with many counts. V and J are TRBV2 and TRBJ1-4; D possibly corresponds to TRBD1 (5 bases). Trimming cost V 7 bases and J 0 bases, with 9 bases left between them. CDR1 and CDR2 from the germline V gene are SNHLY and FYNNEI. This CDR3 contains 14 residues. Here the CDR3 DNA reads TGTGCCAGCATCGGGACCTCAACTAATGAAAAACTGTTTTTT. Protein product: CASIGTSTNEKLFF.

The chain links TRBV20-1 to TRBJ1-2; D call uncertain. Germline-derived CDR1 and CDR2 are DFQATT and SNEGSKA (reference sequence). This CDR3 region has 11 residues. V shed 0 bases and J shed 3 bases, with 2 bases lying between them. CDR3 DNA sequence: TGCAGTGCTAGAGAAGACTATGGCTACACCTTC. Residues: CSAREDYGYTF.

The chain has TRBV24-1 and TRBJ2-3; TRBD1 might be the D (6 bases). Germline CDR1 is KGHDR and CDR2 is SFDVKD. V was pared by 3 bases and J by 4 bases, with 7 bases between. There are 13 residues in the CDR3. CDR3 coding DNA: TGTGCCACCAGTGATCCAGGGGCAGATACGCAGTATTTT. It is translated as CATSDPGADTQYF.

This clonotype was observed at least ten times. The gene calls are TRBV6-5 and TRBJ2-7, with TRBD1 matching over 9 bases. This CDR3 has 15 residues. J lost 6 bases, V lost 2 bases, and 8 bases had no gene match. CDR1 is MNHEY and CDR2 is SVGAGI in the germline V gene. The CDR3 region has the DNA TGTGCCAGCAGTTACCCGGGACAGGGAATCGGCGAGCAGTACTTC. It encodes CASSYPGQGIGEQYF.